Listed below are T cell receptor beta chains from one sample, sequenced in a study of technical replicates of blood from several donors. The assay was immunoSEQ multiplex PCR, and TCRdb's table has in-frame clones only and misses some. Among under 95,000 clones, around 93% were seen once, and the ten largest hold about 0.4%. Sequencing used T cells isolated from PBMCs. The receptors derive from a human donor in good health. CDR3s include the opening cysteine and the closing phenylalanine or tryptophan. The order of the fields is V gene, D gene, J gene, CDR3 protein. A D gene is named only where the DNA matches it firmly.

V: TRBV28; D: .; J: TRBJ1-5; CDR3: CASSFLGARQPQHF
V: TRBV5-1; D: TRBD2; J: TRBJ2-7; CDR3: CASSLPTSGGYEQYF
V: TRBV6-5; D: .; J: TRBJ1-2; CDR3: CASSYRGRANYGYTF
V: TRBV19; D: TRBD2; J: TRBJ2-7; CDR3: CASSIARAGDYEQYF
V: TRBV27; D: TRBD2; J: TRBJ2-7; CDR3: CASSSWGLAGGFSYEQYF
V: TRBV7-9; D: TRBD2; J: TRBJ2-5; CDR3: CASSLAPRTSPVRETQYF
V: TRBV5-4; D: .; J: TRBJ2-7; CDR3: CASRRLLGGGMKQYF
V: TRBV6-5; D: TRBD1; J: TRBJ1-2; CDR3: CASSYSGQFYGYTF
V: TRBV27; D: TRBD1; J: TRBJ2-7; CDR3: CASSLTGTGTYEQYF
V: TRBV9; D: .; J: TRBJ2-3; CDR3: CASIPSERHTQYF
V: TRBV27; D: .; J: TRBJ2-7; CDR3: CASSTSAGAIHYEQYF
V: TRBV7-9; D: TRBD2; J: TRBJ2-4; CDR3: CASSLVEREVENIQYF
V: TRBV4-2; D: TRBD2; J: TRBJ2-1; CDR3: CASSQDPRLAVYNEQFF
V: TRBV7-2; D: .; J: TRBJ1-4; CDR3: CASSHVEGPTNEKLFF
V: TRBV28; D: .; J: TRBJ1-2; CDR3: CASSLPSDRGYGYTF
V: TRBV10-3; D: .; J: TRBJ1-5; CDR3: CAISESRQLQGSEPQHF
V: TRBV4-1; D: .; J: TRBJ2-1; CDR3: CASSQWTSNEQFF
V: TRBV10-3; D: TRBD1; J: TRBJ1-1; CDR3: CATVDRQGTEAFF
V: TRBV27; D: .; J: TRBJ1-1; CDR3: CASSLSTGLNTEAFF
V: TRBV28; D: .; J: TRBJ2-7; CDR3: CASSSGTQYYEQYF
V: TRBV10-3; D: TRBD2; J: TRBJ2-7; CDR3: CAIGERGVPVYEQYF
V: TRBV30; D: .; J: TRBJ1-2; CDR3: CAWSPNEVGYTF
V: TRBV6-5; D: .; J: TRBJ2-2; CDR3: CASSYSLTGAGELFF
V: TRBV27; D: .; J: TRBJ1-4; CDR3: CASSLFFPEKLFF
V: TRBV19; D: .; J: TRBJ2-2; CDR3: CASSIVPGELFF
V: TRBV5-1; D: .; J: TRBJ1-1; CDR3: CASSPSGQRSFTEAFF
V: TRBV5-1; D: .; J: TRBJ2-3; CDR3: CASSPDRPTDTQYF
V: TRBV29-1; D: .; J: TRBJ2-7; CDR3: CSVDESGTYEQYF
V: TRBV4-1; D: TRBD2; J: TRBJ2-1; CDR3: CASSPPFGEGTYNEQFF
V: TRBV7-9; D: .; J: TRBJ1-1; CDR3: CASSRDSSEAFF
V: TRBV7-2; D: .; J: TRBJ2-1; CDR3: CASSLSSSYNEQFF
V: TRBV10-3; D: TRBD2; J: TRBJ2-1; CDR3: CAIRGGLAGGANEQFF
V: TRBV4-2; D: TRBD2; J: TRBJ2-7; CDR3: CASSQEAETSAYEQYF
V: TRBV2; D: .; J: TRBJ2-1; CDR3: CALPPRDLSYNEQFF
V: TRBV20-1; D: .; J: TRBJ2-7; CDR3: CSAEGPLEQYF
V: TRBV5-4; D: .; J: TRBJ2-1; CDR3: CASSFRSYNEQFF
V: TRBV6-1; D: TRBD1; J: TRBJ1-5; CDR3: CASTYDRGNQPQHF
V: TRBV11-2; D: .; J: TRBJ2-1; CDR3: CASSPGTYFYNEQFF
V: TRBV29-1; D: TRBD1; J: TRBJ2-7; CDR3: CSLWDRSSYEQYF
V: TRBV7-2; D: TRBD2; J: TRBJ2-3; CDR3: CASSSTSGDPGDTQYF
V: TRBV27; D: TRBD2; J: TRBJ2-3; CDR3: CASSLMRGATDTQYF
V: TRBV7-2; D: .; J: TRBJ2-2; CDR3: CASSLAGTGELFF
V: TRBV4-3; D: TRBD2; J: TRBJ2-1; CDR3: CASSLTLAGGNEQFF
V: TRBV15; D: .; J: TRBJ1-4; CDR3: CATSLLAQARNEKLFF
V: TRBV4-3; D: TRBD1; J: TRBJ1-6; CDR3: CASSRGTGTENSPLHF
V: TRBV6-5; D: TRBD2; J: TRBJ2-2; CDR3: CASSYGLAENTGELFF
V: TRBV6-1; D: .; J: TRBJ2-5; CDR3: CASTRGRQETQYF